This T cell receptor (beta chain) was sequenced during a study of blood T cell repertoires in COVID-19. Study-wide context: From T cells, B-cell-depleted T cells, or PBMCs came the material, which was cDNA or gDNA.

V shed 7 bases and J shed 6 bases, with 16 bases lying between them. The CDR3 runs to 15 residues. Per the germline V gene, CDR1 is SNHLY and CDR2 is FYNNEI. Methods used by the authors: Amplification from reference gene primers served as the basis for estimated nucleated cell counts. Assay used: immunoSEQ multiplex PCR; TCRdb lists only in-frame clones, some missing. The V and J calls and clone size are taken from that table; D and trimming were inferred from the DNA. The sample yields 150,000 or so clones, over 75% seen once. V and J are TRBV2 and TRBJ1-6, with a possible D match to TRBD1 (5 bases). Sequenced input: peripheral blood. The clonotype comes from a man aged 55 to 70 with COVID-19, enrolled during active disease. The CDR3 loop is CASNPYIRGNSPLHF. In DNA form, the CDR3 reads TGTGCCAGCAACCCATACATAAGGGGTAATTCACCCCTCCACTTT. The full variable domain, completed using reference TRBV2 and TRBJ1-6, is EPEVTQTPSHQVTQMGQEVILRCVPISNHLYFYWYRQILGQKVEFLVSFYNNEISEKSEIFDDQFSVERPDGSNFTLKIRSTKLEDSAMYFCASNPYIRGNSPLHFGNGTRLTVT.